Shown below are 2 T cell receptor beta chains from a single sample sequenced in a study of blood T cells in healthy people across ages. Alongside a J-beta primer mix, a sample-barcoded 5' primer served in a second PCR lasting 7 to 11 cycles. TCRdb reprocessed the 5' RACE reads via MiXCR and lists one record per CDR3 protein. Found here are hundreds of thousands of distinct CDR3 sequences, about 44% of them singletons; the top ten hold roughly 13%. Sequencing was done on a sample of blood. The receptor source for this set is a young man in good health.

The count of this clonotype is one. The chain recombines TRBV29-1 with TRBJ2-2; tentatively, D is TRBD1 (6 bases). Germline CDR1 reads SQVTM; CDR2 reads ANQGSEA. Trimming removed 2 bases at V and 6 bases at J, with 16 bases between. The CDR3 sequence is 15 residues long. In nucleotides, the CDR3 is TGCAGCGTTGAAAGAACAACAGGGTGGCCCGGGGAGCTGTTTTTT. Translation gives CSVERTTGWPGELFF.

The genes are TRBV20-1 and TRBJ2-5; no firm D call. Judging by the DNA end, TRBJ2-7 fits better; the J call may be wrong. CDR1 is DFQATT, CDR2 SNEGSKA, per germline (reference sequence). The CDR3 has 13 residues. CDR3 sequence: CRVQHPVDYEQYF. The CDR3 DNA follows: TGCAGGGTGCAGCATCCAGTAGACTACGAGCAGTACTTC.